This T cell receptor (beta chain) is drawn from a study of blood T cell repertoires in COVID-19 (TCRdb year 2020). Regarding the research as a whole: Collaborator samples came from the United States, Italy and Spain and covered acute and convalescent phases of COVID-19. The prospective study material was composed of cDNA or gDNA derived from T cells, B-cell-depleted T cells, or PBMCs. The dataset comprised deeply sampled blood TCRbeta repertoires from subjects exposed to, actively infected with, or recovered from COVID-19. The repertoires were released in a freely available public database meant as a resource for research on the immune response to SARS-CoV-2. Samples were obtained from the ongoing ImmuneRACE study (first 160 participants) and from about 1,300 subjects provided by 6 global collaborators. The sample metadata nearly always contained a de-identified subject ID, COVID-19 status, age in years and sex. HLA class I and class II types, where available, came from metadata supplied by the sample provider rather than from assay-based typing.

V was cut back by 4 bases and J by 2 bases, leaving a gap of 9 bases between them. CDR1 and CDR2 are read off the germline V gene as SNHLY and FYNNEI. The CDR3 has 15 amino acids, counting the end cysteine and phenylalanine. Only CDR3 DNA remains: 45 bases, in frame from the first base. The immunoSEQ Assay, a bias-controlled multiplex PCR, was used to amplify TCRbeta CDR3 regions from genomic DNA. In the paper's pipeline: Nucleated cell counts per sample were estimated from amplification of reference gene primers within the assay. To quantify the absolute abundance of each unique TCRbeta CDR3 rearrangement, sequence reads were collapsed and filtered. Productive Simpson clonality was computed per sample as the square root of Simpson's diversity index over productive rearrangements. TCRdb limited this immuneACCESS table to in-frame rearrangements with V and J called. A share of clones is missing; checked studies link under half to unresolved V genes, and the rest is unexplained. V, J and clone size are taken as reported in that table, and D and trimming were inferred from the DNA itself. The sample contains about 75,000 clones, approximately 82% of them found a single time. The ten largest clones take up approximately 20% of the sample.

Collaborating institutions collected whole blood in K2EDTA tubes following their own protocols. For TCRbeta analysis, collaborators shipped samples in one of three forms: frozen whole blood, isolated PBMCs, or DNA extracted from either of those sample types. About this clone itself: Its antigen remains undetermined. No qualities accompany the bases; no much larger clone lies one base away.

Summary of the overall study and its limitations: The amount of clinical and demographic metadata varied by source and participant and was provided uncurated.

The origin of this receptor is a woman between 45 and 65 years old with acute or convalescent COVID-19. The sample comprised peripheral blood. The sequence is built from TRBV2 and TRBJ2-6; the D gene is not confidently resolved. In nucleotide form, the sequence is TGTGCCAGCAGTGCGGAGCTTACTGGGGCCAACGTCCTGACTTTC. Translated, it reads CASSAELTGANVLTF.